The clone carrying this TCR beta chain showed up just a few times. Its antigen is unidentified. The sample has other DNA sequences that encode this CDR3 too. This sample is part of a study of cytomegalovirus exposure and HLA in healthy donors. Study conclusions and caveats: Later, an analysis found that common viral pathogens appeared to be linked with several of the most significant clusters. In a later analysis, at a false discovery rate of 0.05, 16,951 TCR beta sequences were associated with HLA alleles.

Per the germline V gene, CDR1 is SNHLY and CDR2 is FYNNEI. The CDR3 is made up of 12 amino acids. Deletions cut 4 bases from V and 5 bases from J, with 8 bases between. Researchers ran the PCR with 60 Vbeta and 13 Jbeta primers. Profiling relied on immunoSEQ multiplex PCR, and the TCRdb table lists in-frame clones only, not all of them. The repertoire consists of tens of thousands of clones, with around 68% occurring once and the leading ten covering more than 20%. The sample comprised PBMCs. V usage is TRBV2 and J usage is TRBJ2-5; D unresolved. This clonotype was obtained from a man aged 50-59 years in good health and CMV-seropositive. CDR3 residues: CASSGSGETQYF. The CDR3 DNA is TGTGCCAGCAGTGGTTCCGGGGAGACCCAGTACTTC.